A single sample gave rise to the 24 T cell receptor beta chains below, sequenced in a study of cytomegalovirus exposure and HLA in healthy donors. The PCR used 60 Vbeta and 13 Jbeta primers. Sequencing was performed with immunoSEQ multiplex PCR; in TCRdb, only in-frame clones are kept and a portion is missing. Found here are around 60,000 clones, approximately 71% of them singletons; the top ten hold around a quarter. The source material was PBMCs. These receptors all come from a woman between 40 and 50 years old in good health and CMV-seropositive.

The chain employs TRBV4-1 and TRBJ2-3; the match to TRBD2 covers 10 bases. Looked up from germline, CDR1 is MGHRA and CDR2 is YSYEKL. The CDR3 has 15 residues. V lost 1 base to trimming and J lost 4 bases; unmatched junction nucleotides: 2. Here the CDR3 DNA reads TGCGCCAGCAGCCAAGGAAGCGGGGGGGCAGATACGCAGTATTTT. Encoded protein: CASSQGSGGADTQYF.

The rearrangement uses TRBV15 and TRBJ1-2, with a tentative D call TRBD1 (6 bases). The V gene lost 5 bases and the J gene lost 4 bases, with 14 bases spanning the gap. Germline V gene sequence: CDR1 LNHNV, CDR2 YYDKDF (reference sequence). The CDR3 consists of 14 residues. The CDR3 sequence: CATSGRTVAYGYTF. The CDR3 DNA reads as TGTGCCACCAGCGGCAGGACAGTCGCCTATGGCTACACCTTC.

The V call is TRBV5-4, the J call TRBJ2-1; 8 bases line up with TRBD1. The CDR3 sequence is 17 residues long. CDR1 is SGHNT, CDR2 YYREEE, per germline (reference sequence). The CDR3 is CAAAATQGVDLYNEQFF. As DNA, the CDR3 is TGTGCGGCAGCGGCCACACAGGGGGTTGATCTGTACAATGAGCAGTTCTTC.

The chain joins TRBV9 to TRBJ2-3, with 7 bases that match TRBD1. Germline CDR1 reads SGDLS; CDR2 reads YYNGEE. With V trimmed by 2 bases and J by 5 bases, 5 bases remained unmatched. This CDR3 contains 14 residues. CDR3 nucleotides: TGTGCCAGCAGCGTCACAGGGGTGGTAGATACGCAGTATTTT. As protein: CASSVTGVVDTQYF.

The gene calls are TRBV30 and TRBJ1-5, with D perhaps matching TRBD1 (6 bases). This CDR3 is 13 amino acids long. Germline CDR1 is GTSNPN and CDR2 is SVGIG (reference sequence). The germline V and J ends were trimmed by 2 bases and 5 bases, with 10 bases remaining between them. CDR3 in amino acids: CAWSRQADQPQHF. CDR3 nucleotide sequence: TGTGCCTGGAGTCGACAGGCGGATCAGCCCCAGCATTTT.

A few counts support this clone. CDR3 in DNA: TGTGCCAGCAGCCCAGGGACTCTCTACGAGCAGTACTTC. Protein product: CASSPGTLYEQYF. The chain is built from TRBV7-2 and TRBJ2-7; TRBD2 might be the D (6 bases). The CDR3 runs to 13 residues. The V and J ends lost 5 bases and 3 bases respectively, with 11 bases between them. Per the germline V gene, CDR1 is SGHTA and CDR2 is FQGNSA.

This sequence joins TRBV14 and TRBJ1-1; D unresolved. The CDR3 runs 13 residues. The V and J ends lost 4 bases and 1 base respectively, with 7 bases between them. The germline V gene has CDR1 SGHDN and CDR2 FVKESK. The CDR3 loop reads CASSLAQNTEAFF. Written as DNA, the CDR3 is TGTGCCAGCAGCCTGGCTCAGAACACTGAAGCTTTCTTT.

V and J are TRBV6-5 and TRBJ2-1; 8 bases agree with TRBD2. The germline gives CDR1 MNHEY, CDR2 SVGAGI. The CDR3 has 16 amino acids. V lost 2 bases, J lost 3 bases, and 6 bases stayed unmatched. The CDR3 region is CASSYAGGGYYNEQFF. The CDR3 DNA reads as TGTGCCAGCAGTTACGCCGGGGGGGGATACTACAATGAGCAGTTCTTC.

A few counts support this clone. The chain combines TRBV5-4 with TRBJ2-7; D might be TRBD1 (5 bases). CDR3 size: 16 residues. V was pared by 4 bases and J by 4 bases, with 21 bases between. From germline, CDR1 is SGHNT and CDR2 YYREEE (reference sequence). CDR3 amino acids: CASSTSGTTGKYEQYF. The CDR3 DNA reads as TGTGCCAGCAGCACCTCCGGTACCACAGGTAAATACGAGCAGTACTTC.

The J gene is TRBJ1-1, the V gene TRBV6-6; TRBD1 aligns across 7 bases. The trim removed 6 bases at V and 6 bases at J, leaving 4 bases unmatched. The CDR3 spans 12 residues. Germline V gene sequence: CDR1 MNHNY, CDR2 SVGAGI (reference sequence). The CDR3 coding sequence is TGTGCCAGCAGCCGGGACAGCGCTGAAGCTTTCTTT. This codes for CASSRDSAEAFF.

The CDR3 DNA reads TGTGCCAGCAGCGTTAGGTTGGTAGCGGGGGGAAACGAGCAGTACTTC. This encodes CASSVRLVAGGNEQYF. The chain joins TRBV9 to TRBJ2-7; TRBD2 aligns across 10 bases. The CDR3 runs to 16 residues. Trimming at V came to 2 bases and at J to 5 bases, leaving 10 bases not matched to a gene. Per the germline V gene, CDR1 is SGDLS and CDR2 is YYNGEE.

V gene TRBV4-1 combines with J gene TRBJ2-5, with D possibly TRBD2 on 7 matching bases. Matching the DNA end better, TRBJ2-7 makes the J call doubtful. The CDR3 covers 14 residues. Looked up from germline, CDR1 is MGHRA and CDR2 is YSYEKL. The chain's CDR3 is CASSQGGGLYEQYF. DNA for the CDR3: TGCGCCAGCAGCCAAGGGGGGGGGCTTTACGAGCAGTACTTC.

V usage is TRBV29-1 and J usage is TRBJ1-5; TRBD1 is a possible D gene (6 bases). The V end was cut by 5 bases, the J end by 2 bases, with 10 bases between. Germline CDR1 and CDR2: SQVTM and ANQGSEA. This CDR3 spans 13 amino acids. The CDR3 bases are TGCAGCGTTACCAGGGGTGGCAATCAGCCCCAGCATTTT. Translation: CSVTRGGNQPQHF.

J is TRBJ1-5 and V is TRBV18; 10 bases are shared with TRBD1. This CDR3 contains 15 residues. Germline loops: CDR1 KGHSH, CDR2 LQKENI. Germline trimming cut 3 bases from V and 4 bases from J; bases unmatched to any gene: 3. CDR3 nucleotide sequence: TGTGCCAGCTCACCGGGACAGGGGAGGAATCAGCCCCAGCATTTT. Its protein is CASSPGQGRNQPQHF.

The rearrangement joins TRBV30 to TRBJ2-1, with 10 bases aligning to TRBD1. V dropped 1 base and J dropped 10; count of bases not matched to a gene: 4. Germline V gives CDR1 GTSNPN, CDR2 SVGIG (reference sequence). The CDR3 contains 13 residues. CDR3 sequence: CAWSEGQGQEQFF. CDR3 nucleotides: TGTGCCTGGAGTGAGGGACAGGGGCAAGAGCAGTTCTTC.

A note on this clone: A read error may produce the germline difference seen at one junction end. The chain joins TRBV7-9 to TRBJ2-1; TRBD2 matches 11 bases. Looked up from germline, CDR1 is SEHNR and CDR2 is FQNEAQ (reference sequence). The CDR3 sequence is 15 residues long. In nucleotides, the CDR3 is TGTTCCAGCAGCGAGATAGCGGGGGGGTTTGATGAGCAGTTCTTC. Residues: CSSSEIAGGFDEQFF.

The chain couples TRBV6-5 to TRBJ2-7, with 7 bases fitting TRBD1. The CDR3 covers 13 residues. After removal of 2 bases from V and 6 bases from J, the junction contained 4 bases not matched to a gene. CDR1 is MNHEY, CDR2 SVGAGI, per germline. The DNA of the CDR3 is TGTGCCAGCAGTTACGCACAGGGGTTCGAGCAGTACTTC. As protein: CASSYAQGFEQYF.

The gene calls are TRBV29-1 and TRBJ2-7; 7 bases align to TRBD1. This CDR3 region has 12 residues. Germline CDR1 SQVTM, CDR2 ANQGSEA. V dropped 4 bases and J dropped 3; count of bases not matched to a gene: 3. The CDR3 nucleotides read TGCAGCGTTGGCGCAGGGGGCTACGAGCAGTACTTC. It yields the protein CSVGAGGYEQYF.

This chain uses TRBV27 with TRBJ1-4, with TRBD1 matching 7 bases. The CDR3 length is 13 residues. With 9 bases clipped from V and 4 bases from J, the junction kept 5 bases outside the gene matches. Germline V lookup: CDR1 MNHEY, CDR2 SMNVEV (reference sequence). The CDR3 DNA reads TGTGCCAGTTCGACAGGGAATAATGAAAAACTGTTTTTT. Amino acid sequence: CASSTGNNEKLFF. The whole variable domain, filled in from reference TRBV27 and TRBJ1-4, reads EAQVTQNPRYLITVTGKKLTVTCSQNMNHEYMSWYRQDPGLGLRQIYYSMNVEVTDKGDVPEGYKVSRKEKRNFPLILESPSPNQTSLYFCASSTGNNEKLFFGSGTQLSVL.

The gene calls are TRBV27 and TRBJ2-1, with D uncertain. This CDR3 has 12 residues. Germline values: CDR1 MNHEY, CDR2 SMNVEV (reference sequence). V was cut by 5 bases and J by 9 bases, with 11 bases left in between. Written as DNA, the CDR3 is TGTGCCAGCAGTGAAAGACGAGGTGAGCAGTTCTTC. It codes for CASSERRGEQFF.

This clone was picked up a small number of times. The chain has TRBV6-7 and TRBJ2-1, with 9 positions matching TRBD1. TRBV6-7 is noted as an ORF with a role that remains uncertain. This CDR3 comprises 19 residues. V dropped 2 bases and J dropped 0; count of bases not matched to a gene: 11. CDR3: CASSYEGQGDLSSYNEQFF. For the CDR3, the DNA is TGTGCCAGCAGTTACGAGGGACAGGGAGACCTTAGCTCCTACAATGAGCAGTTCTTC.

In this sample, this clone turned up a few times. The rearrangement joins TRBV5-6 to TRBJ1-3; D possibly corresponds to TRBD1 (6 bases). Trimming pared 5 bases from V and 0 bases from J, leaving 12 bases between. Germline values: CDR1 SGHDT, CDR2 YYEEEE. CDR3 size: 15 residues. The CDR3 nucleotides are TGTGCCAGCAGGCCGATAGGGGGCTCTGGAAACACCATATATTTT. Translated: CASRPIGGSGNTIYF.

A single count supports this clone. This chain links TRBV10-1 with TRBJ2-7; 11 bases fit TRBD1. V was pared by 4 bases and J by 6 bases, with 5 bases of the junction left unmatched. The CDR3 extends over 14 amino acids. CDR1 and CDR2 from the germline V gene are WNHNN and SYGVQD (reference sequence). Written as DNA, the CDR3 is TGCGCCAGCAGTGGGGGACAGGGGGGAATCGAGCAGTACTTC. This codes for CASSGGQGGIEQYF.

J is TRBJ1-2 and V is TRBV7-2; 8 bases are a match to TRBD1. Trimming took 1 base from V and 8 from J; bases not matched to a gene: 9. Germline assignment: CDR1 SGHTA and CDR2 FQGNSA. This CDR3 region has 15 residues. The CDR3: CASSLGRRGHRGYTF. CDR3 DNA: TGTGCCAGCAGCTTAGGTCGCAGGGGGCATAGGGGCTACACCTTC.